This T cell receptor (beta chain) was profiled in a study of blood T cells in healthy people across ages. Study-wide results and caveats: While age rose, TCR beta diversity per million T cells dropped in a roughly linear way.

CDR3 length equals 13 residues. Trimming left V 6 bases short and J 5 bases short, with 10 bases between. CDR1 and CDR2 (germline): MNHNS, SASEGT. In its sample, this clonotype was seen many times. Its antigen remains unknown. Primers used in a second PCR of roughly 6 to 12 cycles were a sample-barcoded 5' primer and a J-beta primer mix. Every cDNA molecule carried a tag from a template-switch adaptor bearing 12 random nucleotides. A single record per CDR3 protein comes from TCRdb applying MiXCR to the 5' RACE reads. The table has roughly 700,000 distinct CDR3 sequences, approximately 31% seen once; the top ten hold about 16%.

The chain joins TRBV6-1 to TRBJ1-4; the D gene is possibly TRBD1 (5 bases). Sequencing used blood. The sequence was collected from a woman over 75 in good health. DNA of the CDR3: TGTGCCAGCAGAGGGACTTCCAATGAAAAACTGTTTTTT. Its translation: CASRGTSNEKLFF.